The 19 T cell receptor beta chains listed next were all sequenced from one sample in a study of blood T cells in healthy people across ages. The authors ran a second PCR of about 6 to 11 cycles using a sample-barcoded 5' primer and a J-beta primer mix. Each CDR3 protein gets one entry after TCRdb re-called the 5' RACE reads with MiXCR. In the table there are some 760,000 distinct CDR3 sequences, 20% to 25% of which are singletons. This sample also appeared in a second study, on T cells of mothers and their children.

The sample taken for sequencing was blood. The origin of the receptors is a boy aged 10-17 years in good health.

This rearrangement joins TRBV29-1 to TRBJ1-1; 10 positions match TRBD1. The CDR3 is 14 residues long. Germline V gene sequence: CDR1 SQVTM, CDR2 ANQGSEA. V was pared by 5 bases and J by 0 bases, with 3 bases of the junction left unmatched. Here the CDR3 reads CSVRTGGLNTEAFF. DNA for the CDR3: TGCAGCGTTCGGACAGGGGGATTGAACACTGAAGCTTTCTTT.

This clonotype has a handful of counts. The missing conserved phenylalanine or tryptophan at the end of this CDR3 makes a read error likely. No DNA is shown, since the ends of the CDR3 on it are uncertain; the CDR3 is the one TCRdb lists. The CDR3 is CASSLNGGT. The J gene is TRBJ1-6, the V gene TRBV7-3; the table's D call of TRBD1 was not tested on the DNA. The CDR3 is 9 residues long, counting both termini. Germline V gives CDR1 SGHTA, CDR2 FQGTGA.

This sequence joins TRBV3-1 and TRBJ1-1; D is possibly TRBD1 (6 bases). The CDR3 is 17 residues long. From germline, CDR1 is LGHDT and CDR2 YNNKEL (reference sequence). The V gene lost 4 bases and the J gene lost 3 bases, with 21 bases spanning the gap. CDR3 loop: CASSPVIEGGLDTEAFF. The CDR3 nucleotides are TGTGCCAGCAGCCCGGTTATCGAGGGGGGCCTGGACACTGAAGCTTTCTTT.

A few counts support this clonotype. This chain joins TRBV29-1 and TRBJ2-1; 10 nucleotides align to TRBD2. The CDR3 is 17 residues long. The J segment lost 0 bases and the V segment lost 6 bases, leaving 11 bases of the junction unmatched. From germline, CDR1 is SQVTM and CDR2 ANQGSEA. The CDR3 loop is CSVLAGSEISSYNEQFF. The DNA for the CDR3 is TGCAGCGTACTAGCGGGGAGCGAGATCAGCTCCTACAATGAGCAGTTCTTC.

The chain is built from TRBV27 and TRBJ2-1; tentatively, D is TRBD2 (6 bases). This CDR3 is built from 13 residues. Germline V gene data show CDR1 as MNHEY and CDR2 as SMNVEV (reference sequence). Trimming stripped 6 bases from V and 10 bases from J, with 16 bases between. The CDR3 loop reads CASSLNLGREQFF. The CDR3 coding sequence is TGTGCCAGCAGCCTAAATCTTGGGAGGGAGCAGTTCTTC.

This chain joins TRBV5-1 and TRBJ1-1; D ambiguous. The CDR3 sequence is 13 residues long. V shed 4 bases and J shed 5 bases, with 12 bases lying between them. Germline V CDR1 and CDR2: SGHRS, YFSETQ. In nucleotides, the CDR3 is TGCGCCAGCAGCACTAGGATGGGTACTGAAGCTTTCTTT. It is translated as CASSTRMGTEAFF.

CDR3 nucleotides: TGTGCCAGCAGCTTACTAGGATCCAACAATGAGCAGTTCTTC. This translates into CASSLLGSNNEQFF. This chain joins TRBV7-2 and TRBJ2-5; D remains ambiguous. The DNA end is a closer match to TRBJ2-1, so the J assignment may be wrong. The CDR3 is 14 residues long. Germline V gene lookup returns CDR1 SGHTA and CDR2 FQGNSA.

This chain joins TRBV7-2 and TRBJ2-3, with D uncertain. The CDR3 is made up of 15 amino acids. Germline assignment: CDR1 SGHTA and CDR2 FQGNSA. The germline V and J ends were trimmed by 2 bases and 0 bases, with 9 bases remaining between them. The DNA for the CDR3 is TGTGCCAGCAGCTTAATTTCAGAGAGCACAGATACGCAGTATTTT. Translating gives CASSLISESTDTQYF.

This clonotype was seen a handful of times. The chain combines TRBV11-2 with TRBJ2-5, with TRBD2 matching over 13 bases. The V segment lost 3 bases and the J segment 6 bases; nucleotides outside the gene matches: 7. The CDR3 is 16 residues long. Per the germline V gene, CDR1 is SGHAT and CDR2 is FQNNGV. CDR3 sequence: CASSFNSGTSGKTQYF. In DNA form, the CDR3 reads TGTGCCAGCAGCTTTAACTCCGGGACTAGCGGGAAGACCCAGTACTTC.

The rearrangement joins TRBV27 to TRBJ2-4, with D unclear. This CDR3 comprises 17 residues. Germline-derived CDR1 and CDR2 are MNHEY and SMNVEV (reference sequence). Trimming pared 8 bases from V and 0 bases from J, leaving 20 bases between. CDR3 in DNA: TGTGCCAGCCGTACGGCATTCCGTTCTTTAGCCAAAAACATTCAGTACTTC. It codes for CASRTAFRSLAKNIQYF.

This clonotype was detected ten times or more. This chain joins TRBV5-1 and TRBJ2-5; the D is unclear. Per the germline V gene, CDR1 is SGHRS and CDR2 is YFSETQ. The CDR3 is 15 amino acids. V was cut by 7 bases and J by 0 bases, with 16 bases left in between. CDR3 nucleotide sequence: TGCGCCAGCGCAGAGGTCCTAGGTAACCAAGAGACCCAGTACTTC. Its translation is CASAEVLGNQETQYF.

V is TRBV20-1 and J is TRBJ2-5; D possibly corresponds to TRBD2 (6 bases). The J call may be in error: the DNA end matches TRBJ2-7 better. The CDR3 extends over 13 amino acids. CDR1 is DFQATT, CDR2 SNEGSKA, per germline (reference sequence). The CDR3 spells CSAIRERVYEQYF. DNA of the CDR3: TGCAGTGCTATCCGGGAGCGCGTCTACGAGCAGTACTTC.

The chain employs TRBV6-5 and TRBJ2-5; TRBD2 agrees at 10 bases. CDR1 is MNHEY and CDR2 is SVGAGI in the germline V gene. V shed 5 bases, J shed 5 bases, and the junction held 14 bases outside the gene matches. The CDR3 has 17 residues. Here the CDR3 DNA reads TGTGCCAGCAGTAACGTTGATAGCGGGGGGCCGGGGGAGACCCAGTACTTC. Translation gives CASSNVDSGGPGETQYF.

The gene calls are TRBV2 and TRBJ1-2, with TRBD1 matching 10 bases. Germline CDR1 SNHLY, CDR2 FYNNEI. The V segment lost 11 bases and the J segment 6 bases; nucleotides outside the gene matches: 15. This CDR3 spans 15 amino acids. The CDR3 protein is CADTRRDRGQNGYTF. CDR3 coding DNA: TGTGCCGACACTAGAAGAGACAGGGGGCAGAATGGCTACACCTTC.

This clonotype was found a few times. This rearrangement joins TRBV28 to TRBJ2-6; D is ambiguous. Looked up from germline, CDR1 is MDHEN and CDR2 is SYDVKM. V was pared by 6 bases and J by 1 base, with 7 bases between. This CDR3 is 14 amino acids long. The CDR3 bases are TGTGCCAGCAGAGTTCAGTCTGGGGCCAACGTCCTGACTTTC. This sequence encodes CASRVQSGANVLTF. Together with reference TRBV28 and TRBJ2-6, the CDR3 gives the full variable domain: DVKVTQSSRYLVKRTGEKVFLECVQDMDHENMFWYRQDPGLGLRLIYFSYDVKMKEKGDIPEGYSVSREKKERFSLILESASTNQTSMYLCASRVQSGANVLTFGAGSRLTVL.

V gene TRBV6-1 combines with J gene TRBJ2-4, with 10 nucleotides matching TRBD1. This CDR3 is built from 15 residues. Trimming removed 3 bases from V and 6 bases from J; junction bases left unmatched: 5. CDR1 is MNHNS, CDR2 SASEGT, per germline. The CDR3 sequence is CASSDLRQGANIQYF. The CDR3 DNA reads TGTGCCAGCAGTGACCTCAGACAGGGGGCAAACATTCAGTACTTC.

This clonotype was seen a few times. The V and J genes are TRBV7-9 and TRBJ1-1; the match to TRBD1 covers 7 bases. Germline CDR1 SEHNR, CDR2 FQNEAQ (reference sequence). The length of the CDR3 is 12 residues. V dropped 5 bases and J dropped 11; count of bases not matched to a gene: 8. The CDR3 DNA reads TGTGCCAGCAGCGAACAGGGGTTGCGCGCTTTCTTT. Protein: CASSEQGLRAFF.

This clonotype occurred a few times. The chain combines TRBV3-1 with TRBJ2-7, with a possible D match to TRBD1 (6 bases). Trimming took off 0 bases at V and 3 bases at J, with 15 bases between the two ends. The CDR3 length is 16 residues. Germline values: CDR1 LGHDT, CDR2 YNNKEL (reference sequence). Here the CDR3 reads CASSQDWPGADYEQYF. The CDR3 nucleotides are TGTGCCAGCAGCCAAGACTGGCCAGGGGCCGACTACGAGCAGTACTTC.

This clonotype was seen more than once but under ten times. This chain uses TRBV6-5 with TRBJ2-2; 9 nucleotides align to TRBD1. The CDR3 totals 14 residues. Germline V CDR1 and CDR2: MNHEY, SVGAGI. Trimming cost V 7 bases and J 4 bases; bases outside gene matches: 4. The CDR3 spells CASTGTGITGELFF. The CDR3 DNA follows: TGTGCCAGCACCGGGACAGGGATCACCGGGGAGCTGTTTTTT.